Presented here are 18 T cell receptor beta chains from one specimen sequenced in a study of blood T cell repertoires in COVID-19. Clones were read by immunoSEQ multiplex PCR, and TCRdb kept only the in-frame ones, dropping some. This table holds around 120,000 clones, around 83% found once. The sequenced material came from peripheral blood. These TCRs come from a man between 40 and 49 years old with active or convalescent COVID-19.

The V gene is TRBV20-1, the J gene TRBJ2-1; D unclear. Trimming took 2 bases from V and 4 from J, leaving 3 bases between them. Germline V gene data show CDR1 as DFQATT and CDR2 as SNEGSKA (reference sequence). The CDR3 is 11 amino acids. The CDR3 sequence: CSARPYNEQFF. The CDR3 DNA reads TGCAGTGCTAGACCTTACAATGAGCAGTTCTTC.

This clone was counted a single time. In DNA form, the CDR3 reads TGTGCCTGGAACCCCGGGAATGGGCCCCAGCATTTT. As protein: CAWNPGNGPQHF. The chain links TRBV30 to TRBJ1-5, with D unresolved. V lost 4 bases and J 9 bases, leaving 13 bases between the germline ends. This CDR3 has 12 amino acids. CDR1 and CDR2 from the germline V gene are GTSNPN and SVGIG (reference sequence).

The CDR3 sequence: CASSGGLLAGNQETQYF. CDR3 DNA: TGCGCCAGCAGCGGTGGTCTTCTAGCGGGGAACCAAGAGACCCAGTACTTC. The chain carries TRBV5-1 and TRBJ2-5, with 9 bases aligning to TRBD2. V shed 4 bases and J 0 bases; nucleotides not matched to a gene: 10. This CDR3 is built from 17 residues. Germline V lookup: CDR1 SGHRS, CDR2 YFSETQ.

This clone was picked up a small number of times. This sequence joins TRBV19 and TRBJ1-5; D unclear. Germline CDR1 and CDR2: LNHDA and SQIVND (reference sequence). The length of the CDR3 is 12 residues. Trimming cost V 5 bases and J 5 bases, with 7 bases left between them. The CDR3 reads CASSPLYQPQHF. The CDR3 coding sequence is TGTGCCAGTAGTCCACTATATCAGCCCCAGCATTTT. Drawing the rest from reference TRBV19 and TRBJ1-5, the complete variable domain is DGGITQSPKYLFRKEGQNVTLSCEQNLNHDAMYWYRQDPGQGLRLIYYSQIVNDFQKGDIAEGYSVSREKKESFPLTVTSAQKNPTAFYLCASSPLYQPQHFGDGTRLSIL.

This clone was counted a few times. The V and J genes are TRBV10-3 and TRBJ2-2, with 11 bases identical to TRBD2. Germline CDR1 reads ENHRY; CDR2 reads SYGVKD. V was clipped by 6 bases and J by 4 bases; unmatched bases: 4. This CDR3 is 15 amino acids long. The CDR3 is CAISGTSGPTGELFF. The CDR3 DNA reads TGTGCCATCAGCGGGACTAGCGGCCCCACCGGGGAGCTGTTTTTT.

The chain combines TRBV29-1 with TRBJ2-5, with D possibly matching TRBD1 (6 bases). The CDR3 is made up of 13 amino acids. From germline, CDR1 is SQVTM and CDR2 ANQGSEA. V was shortened by 8 bases and J by 4 bases, with 17 bases between the two germline ends. The CDR3 sequence: CSSRRGYAETQYF. The CDR3 nucleotides read TGCAGCTCGCGTAGGGGGTACGCAGAGACCCAGTACTTC.

The chain combines TRBV18 with TRBJ1-3; no reliable D call. From germline, CDR1 is KGHSH and CDR2 LQKENI. The V and J ends lost 2 bases and 4 bases respectively, with 15 bases between them. This CDR3 has 16 residues. As DNA, the CDR3 is TGTGCCAGCTCACCATCTATCTCCGCGGGGGGAAACACCATATATTTT. Its protein is CASSPSISAGGNTIYF.

This clone was seen more than once but under ten times. The rearrangement uses TRBV11-2 and TRBJ1-1, with 9 bases that match TRBD1. CDR1 is SGHAT and CDR2 is FQNNGV in the germline V gene. V trimming: 10 bases; J trimming: 4 bases; junction bases outside the gene matches: 4. The CDR3 is 12 residues long. The CDR3 nucleotides read TGTGCCACCTCGACAGGGGGCACTGAAGCTTTCTTT. It is translated as CATSTGGTEAFF.

The chain combines TRBV27 with TRBJ2-2, with 8 bases aligning to TRBD1. J lost 2 bases, V lost 8 bases, and 22 bases had no gene match. Germline-derived CDR1 and CDR2 are MNHEY and SMNVEV (reference sequence). The CDR3 is 20 amino acids. Here the CDR3 DNA reads TGTGCCAGCCCCGTAAAGCCGGGACAGGTCACCTCCGCTAACACCGGGGAGCTGTTTTTT. Protein sequence: CASPVKPGQVTSANTGELFF.

J is TRBJ1-2 and V is TRBV7-9; D may be TRBD1 (5 bases). The germline gives CDR1 SEHNR, CDR2 FQNEAQ (reference sequence). Between the trimmed V and J ends, which lost 4 bases and 8 bases, there was a span of 20 bases. There are 15 residues in the CDR3. The DNA of the CDR3 is TGTGCCAGCAGCTCCTCCCGGGGGGAGTCTTGGGGCTACACCTTC. Its translation: CASSSSRGESWGYTF.

This chain links TRBV5-1 with TRBJ1-1; D is unresolved. The CDR3 totals 15 residues. Trimming removed 0 bases at V and 5 bases at J, with 14 bases between. Germline V lookup: CDR1 SGHRS, CDR2 YFSETQ. This CDR3 is CASSLDGRSGTEAFF. In DNA, the CDR3 is TGCGCCAGCAGCTTGGACGGCAGGTCGGGAACTGAAGCTTTCTTT.

V usage is TRBV29-1 and J usage is TRBJ2-7; D not certain. V was trimmed by 4 bases and J by 3 bases, leaving 10 bases between them. Germline CDR1 is SQVTM and CDR2 is ANQGSEA. This CDR3 region has 12 residues. This chain's CDR3 is CSVGTVVYEQYF. The CDR3 bases are TGCAGCGTTGGAACAGTCGTCTACGAGCAGTACTTC.

CDR3 nucleotides: TGTGCCAGCAGCTTGACAGAAACTAGCGGGGGTGACGAGCAGTACTTC. This translates into CASSLTETSGGDEQYF. The rearrangement uses TRBV7-9 and TRBJ2-7; 11 bases are a match to TRBD2. Germline values: CDR1 SEHNR, CDR2 FQNEAQ (reference sequence). With 3 bases clipped from V and 5 bases from J, the junction kept 9 bases outside the gene matches. The CDR3 spans 16 residues.

V usage is TRBV19 and J usage is TRBJ1-2; no definite D call. Between the trimmed V and J ends, which lost 6 bases and 1 base, there was a span of 9 bases. Germline V gene lookup returns CDR1 LNHDA and CDR2 SQIVND (reference sequence). This CDR3 is 13 amino acids long. The DNA for the CDR3 is TGTGCCAGTAGCCCACATCTTAACTATGGCTACACCTTC. Protein: CASSPHLNYGYTF.

The genes are TRBV7-9 and TRBJ1-1; 8 bases are shared with TRBD1. The CDR3 has 14 amino acids. Germline trimming cut 3 bases from V and 5 bases from J; bases unmatched to any gene: 5. Germline CDR1 is SEHNR and CDR2 is FQNEAQ (reference sequence). Written as DNA, the CDR3 is TGTGCCAGCAGCTTGACAGGGGAGGGAACTGAAGCTTTCTTT. The encoded protein is CASSLTGEGTEAFF.

The chain links TRBV11-2 to TRBJ2-3; 7 nucleotides align to TRBD2. This CDR3 has 15 residues. CDR1 is SGHAT, CDR2 FQNNGV, per germline. The V and J ends lost 4 bases and 4 bases, in that order; junction bases with no gene match: 8. CDR3 sequence: CASSSLAAGADTQYF. The DNA of the CDR3 is TGTGCCAGCAGCTCCCTAGCGGCTGGGGCAGATACGCAGTATTTT. Full variable domain (missing parts from reference TRBV11-2 and TRBJ2-3): EAGVAQSPRYKIIEKRQSVAFWCNPISGHATLYWYQQILGQGPKLLIQFQNNGVVDDSQLPKDRFSAERLKGVDSTLKIQPAKLEDSAVYLCASSSLAAGADTQYFGPGTRLTVL.

The J gene is TRBJ2-3, the V gene TRBV24-1; D might be TRBD1 (5 bases). V lost 0 bases and J lost 1, with 10 bases in between. The CDR3 loop spans 16 amino acids. Germline V gene sequence: CDR1 KGHDR, CDR2 SFDVKD. The DNA of the CDR3 is TGTGCCACCAGTGATTTGTCCAGGGATGGCACAGATACGCAGTATTTT. Translation: CATSDLSRDGTDTQYF.

This chain joins TRBV19 and TRBJ1-5; 10 nucleotides match TRBD1. Trimming cost V 7 bases and J 2 bases; bases outside gene matches: 8. CDR3 length equals 16 residues. CDR1 and CDR2 (germline): LNHDA, SQIVND (reference sequence). CDR3 protein: CASKGTGESGNQPQHF. Written as DNA, the CDR3 is TGTGCCAGTAAGGGGACAGGGGAGTCGGGCAATCAGCCCCAGCATTTT.